A single sample gave rise to the 25 T cell receptor beta chains below, sequenced in a study of blood T cell repertoires in COVID-19. The data were produced by immunoSEQ multiplex PCR, yet TCRdb's version contains in-frame clones alone and is incomplete. The profile shows fewer than 150,000 clones, roughly 80% of them singletons. Source material: peripheral blood. The receptors here all came from a woman of 80 years or more with acute or convalescent COVID-19.

This sequence joins TRBV7-9 and TRBJ1-2, with D possibly matching TRBD1 (6 bases). V was clipped by 3 bases and J by 6 bases, with 17 bases between them. The germline CDR1 and CDR2 sequences are SEHNR and FQNEAQ (reference sequence). There are 15 residues in the CDR3. This chain's CDR3 is CASSFRDTEAHGYTF. CDR3 nucleotide sequence: TGTGCCAGCAGCTTCCGGGACACTGAGGCTCATGGCTACACCTTC.

The chain carries TRBV18 and TRBJ1-1, with unresolved D. From germline, CDR1 is KGHSH and CDR2 LQKENI. CDR3 length: 13 amino acids. The ends were cut back, 3 bases at V and 0 bases at J, with 5 bases in the middle. The CDR3 loop is CASSPDMNTEAFF. DNA for the CDR3: TGTGCCAGCTCACCCGACATGAACACTGAAGCTTTCTTT.

The rearrangement links TRBV9 to TRBJ1-4, with D possibly being TRBD1 (5 bases). Trimming stripped 1 base from V and 4 bases from J, with 14 bases between. The germline V gene encodes CDR1 SGDLS and CDR2 YYNGEE. This CDR3 is 16 amino acids long. The CDR3 DNA follows: TGTGCCAGCAGCGTATCTTCTGGGGGGTTTAATGAAAAACTGTTTTTT. This encodes CASSVSSGGFNEKLFF.

In this sample, this clone turned up a few times. This chain connects TRBV4-1 to TRBJ2-7; 11 nucleotides match TRBD1. Germline V gene lookup returns CDR1 MGHRA and CDR2 YSYEKL. V lost 0 bases and J lost 3; bases outside the gene matches: 4. CDR3 length equals 16 residues. The CDR3 bases are TGCGCCAGCAGCCAAGATAGGGACAGGGGGGACTACGAGCAGTACTTC. Protein sequence: CASSQDRDRGDYEQYF.

The J gene is TRBJ2-3, the V gene TRBV6-5; D is ambiguous. This CDR3 spans 16 amino acids. The V gene's germline CDR1 is MNHEY and CDR2 SVGAGI. Trimming stripped 4 bases from V and 0 bases from J, with 14 bases between. The CDR3 coding sequence is TGTGCCAGCAGTTCAATACAGAGATCTAGCACAGATACGCAGTATTTT. Its protein product is CASSSIQRSSTDTQYF.

This rearrangement joins TRBV24-1 to TRBJ2-1, with TRBD2 as a possible D gene (6 bases). Germline CDR1 KGHDR, CDR2 SFDVKD. This CDR3 is 18 amino acids long. With 4 bases removed from V and 6 bases from J, the gap between germline ends came to 24 bases. The CDR3 DNA reads TGTGCCACCAGTGACTCCTTGTCCGGGGGAGGCCTGGGCAATGAGCAGTTCTTC. Protein product: CATSDSLSGGGLGNEQFF.

This chain links TRBV28 with TRBJ1-2; D remains unclear. This CDR3 has 13 residues. The ends were cut back, 3 bases at V and 2 bases at J, with 7 bases in the middle. CDR1 is MDHEN and CDR2 is SYDVKM in the germline V gene. CDR3 sequence: CASSLRRNYGYTF. CDR3 sequence (DNA): TGTGCCAGCAGTTTGCGGCGGAACTATGGCTACACCTTC.

The chain combines TRBV2 with TRBJ2-3; no definite D call. Germline V gives CDR1 SNHLY, CDR2 FYNNEI. Trimming cost V 5 bases and J 7 bases, with 28 bases left between them. The CDR3 covers 18 residues. CDR3 coding DNA: TGTGCCAGCAGTACGCAGGAATATCCAGGATCAGTGGTGTATACGCAGTATTTT. Protein product: CASSTQEYPGSVVYTQYF.

The chain carries TRBV9 and TRBJ2-1, with 8 bases matching TRBD2. Losses at the gene ends were 3 bases for V and 3 bases for J; bases not matched to a gene: 5. The CDR3 spans 15 residues. Germline values: CDR1 SGDLS, CDR2 YYNGEE. For the CDR3, the DNA is TGTGCCAGCAGCGCCGGGGGGGGCCGCTACAATGAGCAGTTCTTC. The encoded protein is CASSAGGGRYNEQFF.

The chain links TRBV7-2 to TRBJ1-5; a weak D match, TRBD1 (6 bases). Trimming pared 1 base from V and 7 bases from J, leaving 14 bases between. Germline CDR1 and CDR2: SGHTA and FQGNSA. The CDR3 loop spans 15 amino acids. The CDR3 coding sequence is TGTGCCAGCAGCTTAGTAGGGACATTGGGACAGCCCCAGCATTTT. Residues: CASSLVGTLGQPQHF.

This chain joins TRBV11-3 and TRBJ2-2; TRBD2 matches 8 bases. With 4 bases clipped from V and 7 bases from J, the junction kept 5 bases outside the gene matches. Germline V gene lookup returns CDR1 SGHNT and CDR2 YENEEA. CDR3 size: 14 residues. The CDR3 DNA is TGTGCCAGCAGCTCGGGACTAGAAGGCGGGGAGCTGTTTTTT. Translating it yields CASSSGLEGGELFF.

This chain uses TRBV2 with TRBJ1-2; D is unclear. CDR1 and CDR2 (germline): SNHLY, FYNNEI. The CDR3 runs to 14 residues. The germline V and J ends were trimmed by 2 bases and 8 bases, with 15 bases remaining between them. The CDR3, as DNA: TGTGCCAGCAGTGAATGGGATAAGGGAGGAGGCTACACCTTC. Translation: CASSEWDKGGGYTF.

The J gene is TRBJ1-1, the V gene TRBV27, with 11 bases lining up with TRBD1. The germline gives CDR1 MNHEY, CDR2 SMNVEV (reference sequence). This CDR3 spans 15 amino acids. Germline trimming cut 5 bases from V and 5 bases from J; bases unmatched to any gene: 7. The CDR3 loop reads CASSPPGQGGTEAFF. The CDR3 bases are TGTGCCAGCAGTCCACCGGGACAGGGGGGTACTGAAGCTTTCTTT.

The chain uses TRBV11-2 and TRBJ2-6; TRBD2 matches at 10 bases. The junction had 3 bases not matched to a gene; V was cut back by 5 bases and J by 2 bases. This CDR3 has 16 residues. Germline CDR1 is SGHAT and CDR2 is FQNNGV. In DNA, the CDR3 is TGTGCCAGCAGCCTCGGACTAGCGGCTGGGGCCAACGTCCTGACTTTC. Its translation is CASSLGLAAGANVLTF.

V and J are TRBV30 and TRBJ2-3, with unresolved D. CDR3 length: 13 amino acids. Trimming took off 4 bases at V and 1 base at J, with 9 bases between the two ends. Germline assignment: CDR1 GTSNPN and CDR2 SVGIG (reference sequence). The DNA of the CDR3 is TGTGCCTGGAAGTTCAGTGGCACAGATACGCAGTATTTT. Encoded protein: CAWKFSGTDTQYF.

The genes are TRBV29-1 and TRBJ2-1, with D possibly being TRBD2 (7 bases). The CDR3 sequence is 15 residues long. CDR1 and CDR2 (germline): SQVTM, ANQGSEA. V was pared by 7 bases and J by 4 bases, with 20 bases between. CDR3 sequence reads: CSGRGGGGSYNEQFF. The CDR3 DNA follows: TGCAGCGGACGCGGTGGGGGGGGCTCGTACAATGAGCAGTTCTTC.

The chain is built from TRBV7-9 and TRBJ2-7; D is unresolved. Looked up from germline, CDR1 is SEHNR and CDR2 is FQNEAQ (reference sequence). V lost 7 bases, J lost 3 bases, and 13 bases lay in between. This CDR3 spans 13 amino acids. DNA for the CDR3: TGTGCCAGCACCCTAGGTTCGATCTACGAGCAGTACTTC. It encodes CASTLGSIYEQYF.

This clone appeared a few times. The V call is TRBV28, the J call TRBJ2-3; possible D gene TRBD2, 6 bases. Germline CDR1 MDHEN, CDR2 SYDVKM. Trimming removed 8 bases from V and 0 bases from J, with 12 bases in between. The CDR3 runs to 14 residues. CDR3 sequence reads: CASREGTSTDTQYF. The CDR3 DNA sequence: TGTGCCAGCCGGGAAGGGACTAGCACAGATACGCAGTATTTT.

CDR3 region: CASSPSGLAGGTDTQYF. CDR3 in DNA: TGCGCCAGCAGCCCCTCGGGACTAGCGGGGGGCACAGATACGCAGTATTTT. The J gene is TRBJ2-3, the V gene TRBV4-1; TRBD2 matches 14 bases. V was clipped by 4 bases and J by 1 base; unmatched bases: 4. Per germline, CDR1 MGHRA and CDR2 YSYEKL. There are 17 residues in the CDR3.

V gene TRBV20-1 combines with J gene TRBJ2-3, with D maybe TRBD2 (5 bases). Trimming cost V 3 bases and J 0 bases, with 13 bases left between them. CDR1 DFQATT and CDR2 SNEGSKA come from the germline V gene (reference sequence). This CDR3 comprises 15 residues. The CDR3: CSASRAETSTDTQYF. The CDR3 nucleotides are TGCAGTGCTAGTCGAGCGGAGACTAGCACAGATACGCAGTATTTT.

V and J are TRBV10-2 and TRBJ1-1; D call uncertain. Germline V gene data show CDR1 as WSHSY and CDR2 as SAAADI. Trimming removed 3 bases at V and 0 bases at J, with 14 bases between. This CDR3 has 16 residues. CDR3 sequence: CASSEFLTSMNTEAFF. CDR3 in DNA: TGCGCCAGCAGTGAATTCCTTACGAGTATGAACACTGAAGCTTTCTTT.

The chain links TRBV24-1 to TRBJ1-1; tentative D call: TRBD1 (5 bases). With 7 bases removed from V and 1 base from J, the gap between germline ends came to 9 bases. This CDR3 is built from 13 residues. Germline CDR1 is KGHDR and CDR2 is SFDVKD. The DNA of the CDR3 is TGTGCCACCAGAGGGGTGGGGAACACTGAAGCTTTCTTT. Its protein is CATRGVGNTEAFF.

The rearrangement links TRBV6-2 or TRBV6-3 to TRBJ2-3; 8 positions agree with TRBD2. V shed 3 bases and J 3 bases; nucleotides not matched to a gene: 8. Germline lookup yields CDR1 MNHEY and CDR2 SVGEGT. The CDR3 is 16 residues long. The CDR3 reads CASSYYAGGGTDTQYF. The CDR3 nucleotides read TGTGCCAGCAGTTATTATGCGGGAGGTGGAACAGATACGCAGTATTTT.

The chain couples TRBV4-2 to TRBJ1-6; 9 nucleotides line up with TRBD1. The CDR3 is 17 residues long. The J segment lost 11 bases and the V segment lost 3 bases, leaving 14 bases of the junction unmatched. CDR1 is LGHNA and CDR2 is YNFKEQ in the germline V gene. The CDR3 nucleotides read TGTGCCAGCAGCCATCGCTTACGGGACAGGGATGTTGCACCCCTCCACTTT. This sequence encodes CASSHRLRDRDVAPLHF.

This chain connects TRBV18 to TRBJ2-1, with D maybe TRBD2 (6 bases). The V end lost 3 bases, the J end lost 2 bases, and 17 bases lay between the germline ends. Germline CDR1 reads KGHSH; CDR2 reads LQKENI. The CDR3 spans 17 residues. CDR3 DNA sequence: TGTGCCAGCTCACCCCAGTCTGGGGGAGGACCCTACAATGAGCAGTTCTTC. The encoded protein is CASSPQSGGGPYNEQFF. The whole variable domain, filled in from reference TRBV18 and TRBJ2-1, reads NAGVMQNPRHLVRRRGQEARLRCSPMKGHSHVYWYRQLPEEGLKFMVYLQKENIIDESGMPKERFSAEFPKEGPSILRIQQVVRGDSAAYFCASSPQSGGGPYNEQFFGPGTRLTVL.